This T cell receptor beta chain was sequenced in a study of tumor and adjacent non-tumor tissue in lung cancer. Study outcomes and limitations: Significantly higher TCR diversity was found in tumor than normal lung.

The CDR3 has 13 residues. The germline V gene encodes CDR1 SGHDT and CDR2 YYEEEE. With 4 bases removed from V and 5 bases from J, the gap between germline ends came to 10 bases. TCRbeta libraries were built with three rounds of nested PCR, modified from ARM-PCR. TCRdb processed the multiplex PCR reads anew with MiXCR; each CDR3 protein has one entry. In the table there are around 71,000 distinct CDR3 sequences, around 70% of which are singletons. The template was RNA from unsorted bulk tissue. Chemotherapy-naive patients with new lung cancer underwent thoracic surgery in China, August–November 2014. A remark on this clonotype: Antigen: not known.

Sequencing used lung tumor tissue. The chain combines TRBV5-6 with TRBJ2-1, with TRBD2 as a possible D gene (6 bases). The receptor was isolated from a woman aged 40-49 years with non-small cell lung cancer. The CDR3 region has the DNA TGTGCCAGCAGCCTTTGGAGGGACAATGAGCAGTTCTTC. This encodes CASSLWRDNEQFF.